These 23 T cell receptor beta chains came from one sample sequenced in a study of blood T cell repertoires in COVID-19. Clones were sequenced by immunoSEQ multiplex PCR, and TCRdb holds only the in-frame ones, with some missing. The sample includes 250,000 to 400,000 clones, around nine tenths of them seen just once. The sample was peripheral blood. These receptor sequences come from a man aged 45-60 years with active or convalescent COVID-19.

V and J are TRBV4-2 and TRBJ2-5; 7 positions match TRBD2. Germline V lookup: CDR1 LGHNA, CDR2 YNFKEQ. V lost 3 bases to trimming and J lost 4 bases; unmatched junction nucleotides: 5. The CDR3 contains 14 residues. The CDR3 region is CASSQGGGGETQYF. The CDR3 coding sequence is TGTGCCAGCAGCCAGGGCGGGGGTGGAGAGACCCAGTACTTC.

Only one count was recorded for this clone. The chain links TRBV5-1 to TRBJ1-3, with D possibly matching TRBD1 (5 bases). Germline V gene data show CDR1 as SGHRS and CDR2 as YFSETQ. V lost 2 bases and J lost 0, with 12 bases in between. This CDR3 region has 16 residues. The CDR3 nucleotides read TGCGCCAGCAGCTTTAAGGAGGGGACCTCTGGAAACACCATATATTTT. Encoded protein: CASSFKEGTSGNTIYF.

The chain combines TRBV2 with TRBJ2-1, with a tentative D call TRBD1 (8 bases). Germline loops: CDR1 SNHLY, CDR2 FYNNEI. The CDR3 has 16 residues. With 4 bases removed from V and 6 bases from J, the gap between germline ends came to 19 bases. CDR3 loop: CASSGQGAAGANEQFF. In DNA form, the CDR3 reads TGTGCCAGCAGTGGGCAGGGGGCGGCGGGAGCCAATGAGCAGTTCTTC.

The CDR3 region has the DNA TGTGCCAGCAGTTCTGGGACTTCTGGGGATACGCAGTATTTT. As protein: CASSSGTSGDTQYF. The V call is TRBV7-3, the J call TRBJ2-3, with D possibly matching TRBD2 (6 bases). Per the germline V gene, CDR1 is SGHTA and CDR2 is FQGTGA. V dropped 6 bases and J dropped 6 bases, with 16 bases sitting between them. The CDR3 extends over 14 amino acids.

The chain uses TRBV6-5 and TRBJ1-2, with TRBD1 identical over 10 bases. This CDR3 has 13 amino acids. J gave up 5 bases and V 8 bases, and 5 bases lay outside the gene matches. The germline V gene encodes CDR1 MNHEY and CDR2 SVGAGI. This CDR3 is CASGRQGAYGYTF. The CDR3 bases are TGTGCCAGCGGGCGACAGGGGGCTTATGGCTACACCTTC.

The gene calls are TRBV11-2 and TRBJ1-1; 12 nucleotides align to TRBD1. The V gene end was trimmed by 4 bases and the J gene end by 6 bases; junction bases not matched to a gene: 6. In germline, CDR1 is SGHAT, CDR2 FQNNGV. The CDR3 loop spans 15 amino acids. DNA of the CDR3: TGTGCCAGCAGCTCCCGGGACAGGGGGCGTCCTGAAGCTTTCTTT. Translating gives CASSSRDRGRPEAFF.

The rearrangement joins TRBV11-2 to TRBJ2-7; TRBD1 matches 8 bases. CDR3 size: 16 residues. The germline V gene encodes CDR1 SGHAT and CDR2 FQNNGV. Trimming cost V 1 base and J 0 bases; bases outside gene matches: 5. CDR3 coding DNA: TGTGCCAGCAGCTTAGGGGGACAGGTCCACTCCTACGAGCAGTACTTC. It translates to CASSLGGQVHSYEQYF.

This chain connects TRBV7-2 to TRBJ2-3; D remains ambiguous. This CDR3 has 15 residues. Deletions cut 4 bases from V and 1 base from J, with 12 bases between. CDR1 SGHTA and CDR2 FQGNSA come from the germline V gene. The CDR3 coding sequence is TGTGCCAGCAGCTCTCGCGACTTGCGCACAGATACGCAGTATTTT. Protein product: CASSSRDLRTDTQYF.

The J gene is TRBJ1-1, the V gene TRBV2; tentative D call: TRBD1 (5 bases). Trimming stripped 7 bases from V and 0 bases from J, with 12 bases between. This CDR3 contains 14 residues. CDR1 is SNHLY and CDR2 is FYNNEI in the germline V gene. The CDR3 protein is CASTQTDMNTEAFF. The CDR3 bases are TGTGCCAGCACTCAGACAGATATGAACACTGAAGCTTTCTTT. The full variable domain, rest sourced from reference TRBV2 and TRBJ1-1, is EPEVTQTPSHQVTQMGQEVILRCVPISNHLYFYWYRQILGQKVEFLVSFYNNEISEKSEIFDDQFSVERPDGSNFTLKIRSTKLEDSAMYFCASTQTDMNTEAFFGQGTRLTVV.

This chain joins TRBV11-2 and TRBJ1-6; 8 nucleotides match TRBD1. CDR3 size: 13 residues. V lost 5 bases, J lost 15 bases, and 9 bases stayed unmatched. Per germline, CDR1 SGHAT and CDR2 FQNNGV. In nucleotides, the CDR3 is TGTGCCAGCAGCCCAGGGGGCACAGGTCTCCTCCACTTT. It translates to CASSPGGTGLLHF.

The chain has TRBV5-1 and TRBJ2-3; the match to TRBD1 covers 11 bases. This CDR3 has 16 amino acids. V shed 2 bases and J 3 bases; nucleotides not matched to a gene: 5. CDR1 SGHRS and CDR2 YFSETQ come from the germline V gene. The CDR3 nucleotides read TGCGCCAGCAGCTTTTCCGGGACAGGGGGGACAGATACGCAGTATTTT. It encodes CASSFSGTGGTDTQYF.

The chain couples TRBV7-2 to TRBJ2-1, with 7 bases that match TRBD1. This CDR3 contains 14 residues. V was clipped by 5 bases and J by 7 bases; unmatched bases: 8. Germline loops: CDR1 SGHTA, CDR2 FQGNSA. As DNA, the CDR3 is TGTGCCAGCAGCAGCAGACAGGGTAGAAATGAGCAGTTCTTC. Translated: CASSSRQGRNEQFF.

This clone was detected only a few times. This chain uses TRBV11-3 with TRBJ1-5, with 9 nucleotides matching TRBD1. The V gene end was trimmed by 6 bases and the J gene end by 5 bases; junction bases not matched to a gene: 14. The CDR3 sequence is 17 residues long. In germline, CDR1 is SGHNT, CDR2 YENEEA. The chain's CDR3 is CASSGQGWKHFHQPQHF. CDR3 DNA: TGTGCCAGCAGTGGACAGGGGTGGAAGCATTTTCATCAGCCCCAGCATTTT.

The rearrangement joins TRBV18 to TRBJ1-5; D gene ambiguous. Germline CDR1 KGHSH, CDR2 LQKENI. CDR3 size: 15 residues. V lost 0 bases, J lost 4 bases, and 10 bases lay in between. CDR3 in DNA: TGTGCCAGCTCACCACCAGGAGGTACTAATCAGCCCCAGCATTTT. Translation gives CASSPPGGTNQPQHF. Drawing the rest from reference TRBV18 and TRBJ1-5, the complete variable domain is NAGVMQNPRHLVRRRGQEARLRCSPMKGHSHVYWYRQLPEEGLKFMVYLQKENIIDESGMPKERFSAEFPKEGPSILRIQQVVRGDSAAYFCASSPPGGTNQPQHFGDGTRLSIL.

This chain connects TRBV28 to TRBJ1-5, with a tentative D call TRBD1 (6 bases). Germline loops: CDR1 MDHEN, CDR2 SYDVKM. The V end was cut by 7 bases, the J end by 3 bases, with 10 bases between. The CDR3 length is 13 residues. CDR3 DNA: TGTGCCAGCAAGGGGGTGGACAATCAGCCCCAGCATTTT. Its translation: CASKGVDNQPQHF.

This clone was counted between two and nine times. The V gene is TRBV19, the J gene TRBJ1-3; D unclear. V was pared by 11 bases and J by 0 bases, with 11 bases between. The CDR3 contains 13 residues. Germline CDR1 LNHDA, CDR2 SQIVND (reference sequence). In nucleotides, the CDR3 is TGTGCCGTTCGGGAGAGCTCTGGAAACACCATATATTTT. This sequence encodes CAVRESSGNTIYF.

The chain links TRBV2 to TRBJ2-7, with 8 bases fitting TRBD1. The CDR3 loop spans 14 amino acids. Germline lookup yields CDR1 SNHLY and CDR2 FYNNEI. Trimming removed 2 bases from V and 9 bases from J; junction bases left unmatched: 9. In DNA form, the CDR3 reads TGTGCCAGCAGTGAACGACAGGGGACGCGGGGGCAGTACTTC. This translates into CASSERQGTRGQYF.

The CDR3: CASSYGGSPSGYGYTF. CDR3 DNA sequence: TGTGCCAGCAGTTACGGGGGGAGCCCCAGCGGCTATGGCTACACCTTC. This chain uses TRBV6-6 with TRBJ1-2; TRBD1 might be the D (5 bases). CDR1 is MNHNY, CDR2 SVGAGI, per germline (reference sequence). Trimming left V 2 bases short and J 4 bases short, with 17 bases between. CDR3 length: 16 residues.

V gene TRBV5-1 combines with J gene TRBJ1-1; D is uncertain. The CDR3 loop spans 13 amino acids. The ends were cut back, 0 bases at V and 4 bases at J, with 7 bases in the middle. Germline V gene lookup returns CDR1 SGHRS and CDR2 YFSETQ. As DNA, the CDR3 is TGCGCCAGCAGCTTGGATCCATCCACTGAAGCTTTCTTT. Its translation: CASSLDPSTEAFF.

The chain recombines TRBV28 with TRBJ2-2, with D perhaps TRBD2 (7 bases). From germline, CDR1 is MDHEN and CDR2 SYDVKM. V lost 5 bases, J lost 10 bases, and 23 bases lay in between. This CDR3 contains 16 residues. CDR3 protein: CASSPSGGAEFAELFF. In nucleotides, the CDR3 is TGTGCCAGCAGTCCATCTGGGGGGGCGGAATTCGCGGAGCTGTTTTTT. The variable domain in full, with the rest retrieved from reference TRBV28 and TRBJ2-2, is DVKVTQSSRYLVKRTGEKVFLECVQDMDHENMFWYRQDPGLGLRLIYFSYDVKMKEKGDIPEGYSVSREKKERFSLILESASTNQTSMYLCASSPSGGAEFAELFFGEGSRLTVL.

The CDR3 sequence is CASRPSSGANVLTF. The CDR3 DNA follows: TGTGCCAGCAGGCCGAGCTCTGGGGCCAACGTCCTGACTTTC. This chain links TRBV7-9 with TRBJ2-6, with D hard to call. Trimming pared 6 bases from V and 0 bases from J, leaving 6 bases between. This CDR3 is 14 amino acids long. The germline CDR1 and CDR2 sequences are SEHNR and FQNEAQ (reference sequence). Variable domain in full (rest from reference TRBV7-9 and TRBJ2-6): DTGVSQNPRHKITKRGQNVTFRCDPISEHNRLYWYRQTLGQGPEFLTYFQNEAQLEKSRLLSDRFSAERPKGSFSTLEIQRTEQGDSAMYLCASRPSSGANVLTFGAGSRLTVL.

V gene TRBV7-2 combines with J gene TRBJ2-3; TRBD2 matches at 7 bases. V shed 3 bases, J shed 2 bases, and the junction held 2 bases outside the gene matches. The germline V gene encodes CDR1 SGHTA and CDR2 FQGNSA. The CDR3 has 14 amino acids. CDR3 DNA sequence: TGTGCCAGCAGCTTGGGGGGGTACACAGATACGCAGTATTTT. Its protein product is CASSLGGYTDTQYF.

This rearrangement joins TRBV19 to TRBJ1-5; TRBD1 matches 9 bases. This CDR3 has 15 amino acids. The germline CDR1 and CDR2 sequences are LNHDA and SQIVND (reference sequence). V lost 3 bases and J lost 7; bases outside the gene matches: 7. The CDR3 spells CASSIGGQGHQPQHF. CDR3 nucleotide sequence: TGTGCCAGTAGTATTGGGGGACAGGGTCACCAGCCCCAGCATTTT.